The 7 T cell receptor beta chains reported below all come from one sample, sequenced in a study of STAT3 mutations in large granular lymphocyte leukemia (dated by TCRdb to the late 2010s). Library generation was performed with the immunoSEQ multiplex PCR assay. Drawn from immuneACCESS, this table holds only the in-frame rearrangements with V and J called that TCRdb kept. Clones are partly lost; checked studies trace under half to an unresolved V gene and leave the rest unexplained. This sample lists around 30,000 clones; about 90% were detected once. Jointly, the top ten make up roughly 13% of the sample. Their antigen targets remain unknown. Study-wide conclusions, independent of this receptor: Every T-LGLL patient showed at least one immunodominant TCRbeta clonotype, and about half showed multiple immunodominant subclonotypes.

Sample: peripheral blood mononuclear cells. The receptors were sampled from a man aged 55 to 70 with T-cell large granular lymphocyte leukemia. Some clones in this sample may be carry-over from other donors' samples. The age is the age at diagnosis.

The chain is built from TRBV4-1 and TRBJ2-7, with D maybe TRBD2 (6 bases). Trimming took off 1 base at V and 3 bases at J, with 13 bases between the two ends. CDR3 length: 15 amino acids. Germline-derived CDR1 and CDR2 are MGHRA and YSYEKL. The CDR3 DNA reads as TGCGCCAGCAGCCAAGGGCCCGTGGAGGGCTACGAGCAGTACTTC. Translating it yields CASSQGPVEGYEQYF.

This clone was seen more than once but under ten times. The chain is built from TRBV5-1 and TRBJ2-7; D is possibly TRBD1 (5 bases). In germline, CDR1 is SGHRS, CDR2 YFSETQ. The CDR3 has 13 amino acids. V lost 4 bases and J 1 base, leaving 9 bases between the germline ends. In DNA form, the CDR3 reads TGCGCCAGCAGCGACAGCATATCCTACGAGCAGTACTTC. This sequence encodes CASSDSISYEQYF. Full variable domain (outside the CDR3, taken from reference TRBV5-1 and TRBJ2-7): KAGVTQTPRYLIKTRGQQVTLSCSPISGHRSVSWYQQTPGQGLQFLFEYFSETQRNKGNFPGRFSGRQFSNSRSEMNVSTLELGDSALYLCASSDSISYEQYFGPGTRLTVT.

DNA for the CDR3: TGTGCCAGCAGCCAAGATGAGGGGGCCTATGGCTACACCTTC. This gives the protein CASSQDEGAYGYTF. V and J are TRBV4-2 and TRBJ1-2, with 7 bases fitting TRBD1. V trimming: 0 bases; J trimming: 4 bases; junction bases outside the gene matches: 2. Looked up from germline, CDR1 is LGHNA and CDR2 is YNFKEQ. This CDR3 has 14 amino acids.

V is TRBV5-1 and J is TRBJ2-3, with D hard to call. This CDR3 is built from 12 residues. V lost 3 bases, J lost 2 bases, and 4 bases lay in between. Germline assignment: CDR1 SGHRS and CDR2 YFSETQ. CDR3 nucleotide sequence: TGCGCCAGCAGCTACTACACAGATACGCAGTATTTT. Translation gives CASSYYTDTQYF.

This chain uses TRBV15 with TRBJ2-6; D not certain. The V gene lost 6 bases and the J gene lost 4 bases, with 10 bases spanning the gap. CDR1 is LNHNV and CDR2 is YYDKDF in the germline V gene (reference sequence). The CDR3 has 14 amino acids. CDR3 region: CATSTDTGANVLTF. CDR3 sequence (DNA): TGTGCCACCAGTACGGATACAGGGGCCAACGTCCTGACTTTC.

This chain links TRBV5-1 with TRBJ1-6, with a weak D call TRBD1 (5 bases). CDR1 is SGHRS, CDR2 YFSETQ, per germline. The CDR3 length is 15 residues. Trimming cost V 0 bases and J 10 bases, with 14 bases left between them. The CDR3 loop is CASSLGGQGESPLHF. Here the CDR3 DNA reads TGCGCCAGCAGCTTGGGAGGGCAAGGGGAGTCACCCCTCCACTTT. Combining the CDR3 with reference TRBV5-1 and TRBJ1-6 gives the whole variable domain KAGVTQTPRYLIKTRGQQVTLSCSPISGHRSVSWYQQTPGQGLQFLFEYFSETQRNKGNFPGRFSGRQFSNSRSEMNVSTLELGDSALYLCASSLGGQGESPLHFGNGTRLTVT.

This clone appeared a single time. V usage is TRBV5-6 and J usage is TRBJ2-5, with TRBD2 matching 7 bases. CDR1 and CDR2 from the germline V gene are SGHDT and YYEEEE. The CDR3 extends over 15 amino acids. V was pared by 0 bases and J by 5 bases, with 7 bases of the junction left unmatched. CDR3 loop: CASSLVGRGGETQYF. CDR3 nucleotide sequence: TGTGCCAGCAGCTTGGTGGGGAGGGGCGGGGAGACCCAGTACTTC.